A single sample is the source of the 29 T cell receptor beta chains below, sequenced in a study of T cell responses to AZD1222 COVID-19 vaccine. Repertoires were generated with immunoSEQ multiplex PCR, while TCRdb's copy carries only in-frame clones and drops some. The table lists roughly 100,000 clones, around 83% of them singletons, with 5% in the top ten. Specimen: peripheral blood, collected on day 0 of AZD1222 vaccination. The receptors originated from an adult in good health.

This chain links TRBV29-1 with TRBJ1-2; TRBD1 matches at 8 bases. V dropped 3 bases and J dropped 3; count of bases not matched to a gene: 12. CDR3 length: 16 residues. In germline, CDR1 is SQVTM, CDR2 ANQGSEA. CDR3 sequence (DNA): TGCAGCGTTGACGACAGGGGCACGTGGGGGGACTATGGCTACACCTTC. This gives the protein CSVDDRGTWGDYGYTF.

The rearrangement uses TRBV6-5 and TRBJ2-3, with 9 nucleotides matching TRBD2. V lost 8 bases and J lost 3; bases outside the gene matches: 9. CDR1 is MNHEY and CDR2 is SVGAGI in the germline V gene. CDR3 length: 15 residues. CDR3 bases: TGTGCCAGCCTCGGGACTAGCAAACTAACAGATACGCAGTATTTT. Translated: CASLGTSKLTDTQYF.

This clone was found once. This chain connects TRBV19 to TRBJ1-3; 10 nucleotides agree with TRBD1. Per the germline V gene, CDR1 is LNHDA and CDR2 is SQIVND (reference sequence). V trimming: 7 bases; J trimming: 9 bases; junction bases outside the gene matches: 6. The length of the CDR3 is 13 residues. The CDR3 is CASTETGGRTIYF. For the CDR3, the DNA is TGTGCCAGTACAGAGACAGGGGGCCGCACCATATATTTT.

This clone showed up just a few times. CDR3 amino acids: CASSLSPGYEQYF. The CDR3 nucleotides are TGCGCCAGCAGCTTGTCCCCAGGCTACGAGCAGTACTTC. The rearrangement links TRBV5-1 to TRBJ2-7; D is unclear. Trimming stripped 1 base from V and 3 bases from J, with 8 bases between. This CDR3 region has 13 residues. CDR1 and CDR2 from the germline V gene are SGHRS and YFSETQ.

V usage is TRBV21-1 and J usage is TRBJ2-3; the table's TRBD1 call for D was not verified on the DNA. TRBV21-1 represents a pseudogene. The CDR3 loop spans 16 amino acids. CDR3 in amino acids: CASSTQDRGRADTQYF. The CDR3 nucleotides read TGTGCCAGCAGCACCCAGGACAGGGGGCGTGCAGATACGCAGTATTTT.

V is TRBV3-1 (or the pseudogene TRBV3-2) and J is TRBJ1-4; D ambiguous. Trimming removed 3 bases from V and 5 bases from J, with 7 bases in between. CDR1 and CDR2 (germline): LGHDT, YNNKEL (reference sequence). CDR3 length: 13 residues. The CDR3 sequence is CASSQSINEKLFF. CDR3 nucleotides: TGTGCCAGCAGCCAGTCGATAAATGAAAAACTGTTTTTT.

Here the CDR3 reads CASSIQGRGNQPQHF. The CDR3 region has the DNA TGTGCCAGTAGTATCCAGGGACGGGGCAATCAGCCCCAGCATTTT. This chain uses TRBV19 with TRBJ1-5; TRBD1 is a possible D gene (5 bases). This CDR3 has 15 amino acids. The germline V gene encodes CDR1 LNHDA and CDR2 SQIVND (reference sequence). The germline V and J ends were trimmed by 3 bases and 2 bases, with 11 bases remaining between them.

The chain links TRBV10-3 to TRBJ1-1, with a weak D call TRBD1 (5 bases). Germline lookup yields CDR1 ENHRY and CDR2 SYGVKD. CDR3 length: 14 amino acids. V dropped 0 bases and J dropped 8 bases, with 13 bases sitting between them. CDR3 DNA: TGTGCCATCAGTGAGTCGGGGACTTCGCTAGAAGCTTTCTTT. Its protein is CAISESGTSLEAFF.

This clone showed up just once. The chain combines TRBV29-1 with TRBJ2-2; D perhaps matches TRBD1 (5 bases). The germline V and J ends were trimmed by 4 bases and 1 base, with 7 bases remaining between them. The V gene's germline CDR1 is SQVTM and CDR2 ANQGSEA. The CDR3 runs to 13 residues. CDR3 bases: TGCAGCGTTGCTGGACAGAACACCGGGGAGCTGTTTTTT. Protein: CSVAGQNTGELFF.

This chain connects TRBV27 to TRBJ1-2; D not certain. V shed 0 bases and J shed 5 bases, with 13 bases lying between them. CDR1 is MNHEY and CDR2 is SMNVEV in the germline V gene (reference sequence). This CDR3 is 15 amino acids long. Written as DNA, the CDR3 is TGTGCCAGCAGTTTATCCGGGTTCCCGAGTTATGGCTACACCTTC. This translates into CASSLSGFPSYGYTF.

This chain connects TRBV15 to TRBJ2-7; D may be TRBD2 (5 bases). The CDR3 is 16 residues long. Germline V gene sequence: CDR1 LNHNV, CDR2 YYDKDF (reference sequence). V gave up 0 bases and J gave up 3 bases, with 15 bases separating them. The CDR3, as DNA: TGTGCCACCAGCAGAGAGTTACGGGGTTTGGACTACGAGCAGTACTTC. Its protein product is CATSRELRGLDYEQYF.

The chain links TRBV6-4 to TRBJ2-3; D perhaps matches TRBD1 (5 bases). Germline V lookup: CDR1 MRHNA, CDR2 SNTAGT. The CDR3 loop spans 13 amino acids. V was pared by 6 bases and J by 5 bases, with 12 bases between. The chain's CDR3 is CASSVGAGDTQYF. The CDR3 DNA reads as TGTGCCAGCAGCGTTGGGGCCGGAGATACGCAGTATTTT.

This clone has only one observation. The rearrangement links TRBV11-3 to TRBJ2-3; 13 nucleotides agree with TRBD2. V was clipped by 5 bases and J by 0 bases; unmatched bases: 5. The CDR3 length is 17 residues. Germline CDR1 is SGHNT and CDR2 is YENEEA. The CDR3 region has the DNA TGTGCCAGCAGCCGCGGGACTAGCGGGACTAGCACAGATACGCAGTATTTT. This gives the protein CASSRGTSGTSTDTQYF.

The CDR3 spells CASSQDKGNHQPQHF. In DNA form, the CDR3 reads TGTGCCAGCAGCCAAGATAAGGGTAACCATCAGCCCCAGCATTTT. This chain uses TRBV4-2 with TRBJ1-5, with D unresolved. CDR1 and CDR2 from the germline V gene are LGHNA and YNFKEQ. The CDR3 extends over 15 amino acids. Trimming removed 0 bases at V and 5 bases at J, with 11 bases between.

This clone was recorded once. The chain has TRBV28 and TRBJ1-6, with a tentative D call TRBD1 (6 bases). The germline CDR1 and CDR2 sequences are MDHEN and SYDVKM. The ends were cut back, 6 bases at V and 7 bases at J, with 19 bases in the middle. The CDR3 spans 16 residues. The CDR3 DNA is TGTGCCAGCAGGTTACAGGGAGGGATGAAGAATTCACCCCTCCACTTT. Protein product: CASRLQGGMKNSPLHF.

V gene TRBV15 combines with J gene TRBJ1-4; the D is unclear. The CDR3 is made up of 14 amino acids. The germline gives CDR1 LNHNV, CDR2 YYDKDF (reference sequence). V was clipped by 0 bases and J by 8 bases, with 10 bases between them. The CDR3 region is CATSRDSTGEKLFF. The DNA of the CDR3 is TGTGCCACCAGCAGAGATTCGACGGGGGAAAAACTGTTTTTT.

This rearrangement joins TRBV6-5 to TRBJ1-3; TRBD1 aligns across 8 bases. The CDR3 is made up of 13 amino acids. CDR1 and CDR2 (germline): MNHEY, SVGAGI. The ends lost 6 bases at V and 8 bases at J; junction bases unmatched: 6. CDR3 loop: CASRKDRGDTIYF. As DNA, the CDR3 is TGTGCCAGCAGGAAAGACAGGGGAGACACCATATATTTT.

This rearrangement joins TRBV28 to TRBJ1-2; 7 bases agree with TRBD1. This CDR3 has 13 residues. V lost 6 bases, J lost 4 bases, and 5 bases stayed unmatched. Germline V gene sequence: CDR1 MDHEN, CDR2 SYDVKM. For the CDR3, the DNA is TGTGCCAGCAGCTTAGGGACAGCCTATGGCTACACCTTC. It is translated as CASSLGTAYGYTF.

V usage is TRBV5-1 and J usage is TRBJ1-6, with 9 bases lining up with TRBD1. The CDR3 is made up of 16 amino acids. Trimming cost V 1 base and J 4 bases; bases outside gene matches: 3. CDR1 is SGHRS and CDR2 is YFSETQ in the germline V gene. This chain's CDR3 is CASSLRDRVYNSPLHF. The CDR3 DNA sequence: TGCGCCAGCAGCTTGCGGGACAGGGTGTATAATTCACCCCTCCACTTT.

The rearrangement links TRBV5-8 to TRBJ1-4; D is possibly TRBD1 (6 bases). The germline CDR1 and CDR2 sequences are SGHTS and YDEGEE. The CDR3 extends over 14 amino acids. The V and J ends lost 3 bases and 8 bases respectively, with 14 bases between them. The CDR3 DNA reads TGTGCCAGCAGCTCAAACAGGGTTGAGGAAAAACTGTTTTTT. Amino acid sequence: CASSSNRVEEKLFF.

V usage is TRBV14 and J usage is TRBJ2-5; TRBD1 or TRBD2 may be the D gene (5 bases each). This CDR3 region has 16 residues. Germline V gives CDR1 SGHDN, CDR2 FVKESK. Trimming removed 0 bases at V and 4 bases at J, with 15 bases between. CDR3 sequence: CASSQDRGRVIETQYF. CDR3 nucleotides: TGTGCCAGCAGCCAAGATCGGGGCAGGGTGATAGAGACCCAGTACTTC. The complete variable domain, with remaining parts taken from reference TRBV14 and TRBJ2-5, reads EAGVTQFPSHSVIEKGQTVTLRCDPISGHDNLYWYRRVMGKEIKFLLHFVKESKQDESGMPNNRFLAERTGGTYSTLKVQPAELEDSGVYFCASSQDRGRVIETQYFGPGTRLLVL.

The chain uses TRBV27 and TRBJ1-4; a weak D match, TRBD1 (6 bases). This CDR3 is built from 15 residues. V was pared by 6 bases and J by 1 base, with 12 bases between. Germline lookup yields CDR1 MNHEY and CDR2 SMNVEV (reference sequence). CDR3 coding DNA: TGTGCCAGCAGCCTCGGCAGGGGAACTAATGAAAAACTGTTTTTT. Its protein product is CASSLGRGTNEKLFF.

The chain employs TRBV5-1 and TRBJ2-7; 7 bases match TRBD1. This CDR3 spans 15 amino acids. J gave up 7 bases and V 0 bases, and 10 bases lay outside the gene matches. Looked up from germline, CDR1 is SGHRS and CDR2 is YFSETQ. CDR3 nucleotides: TGCGCCAGCAGCTTGGTGCAGGGGGTCCGCTATGAGCAGTACTTC. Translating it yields CASSLVQGVRYEQYF.

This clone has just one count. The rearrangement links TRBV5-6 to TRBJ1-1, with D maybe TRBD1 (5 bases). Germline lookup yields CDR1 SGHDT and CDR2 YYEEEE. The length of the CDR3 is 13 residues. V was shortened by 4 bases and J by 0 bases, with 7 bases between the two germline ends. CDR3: CASSRTLNTEAFF. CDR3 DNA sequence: TGTGCCAGCAGCCGGACACTGAACACTGAAGCTTTCTTT.

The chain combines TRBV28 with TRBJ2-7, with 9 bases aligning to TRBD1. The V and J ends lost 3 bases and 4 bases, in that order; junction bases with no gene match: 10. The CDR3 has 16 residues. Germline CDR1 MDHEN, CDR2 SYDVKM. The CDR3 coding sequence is TGTGCCAGCAGTTTGGGGACAGGGAGAGAGGTTTACGAGCAGTACTTC. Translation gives CASSLGTGREVYEQYF.

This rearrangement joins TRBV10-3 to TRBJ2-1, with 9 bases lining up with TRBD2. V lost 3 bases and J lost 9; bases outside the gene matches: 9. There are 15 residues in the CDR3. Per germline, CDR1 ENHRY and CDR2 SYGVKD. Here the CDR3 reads CAISDGVAGVGEQFF. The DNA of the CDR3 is TGTGCCATCAGTGACGGGGTAGCGGGAGTTGGTGAGCAGTTCTTC.

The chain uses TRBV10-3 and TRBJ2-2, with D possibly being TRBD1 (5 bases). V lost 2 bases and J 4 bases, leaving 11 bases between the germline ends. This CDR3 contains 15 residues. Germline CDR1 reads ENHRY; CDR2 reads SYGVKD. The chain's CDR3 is CAISEPLTVTGELFF. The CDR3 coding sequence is TGTGCCATCAGTGAGCCGTTGACAGTCACCGGGGAGCTGTTTTTT.

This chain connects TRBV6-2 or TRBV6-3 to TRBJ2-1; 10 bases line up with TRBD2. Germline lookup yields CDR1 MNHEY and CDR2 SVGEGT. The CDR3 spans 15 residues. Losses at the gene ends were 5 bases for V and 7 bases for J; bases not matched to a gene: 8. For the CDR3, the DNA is TGTGCCAGCAGTACAGCGGGGGGGCCAGGGAATGAGCAGTTCTTC. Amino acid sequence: CASSTAGGPGNEQFF.

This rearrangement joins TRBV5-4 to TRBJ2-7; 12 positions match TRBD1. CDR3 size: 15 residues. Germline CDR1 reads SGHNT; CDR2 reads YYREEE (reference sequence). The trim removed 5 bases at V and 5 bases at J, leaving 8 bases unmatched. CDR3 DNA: TGTGCCAGCAGGGCACCGGGACAGGGGGCCGACGAGCAGTACTTC. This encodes CASRAPGQGADEQYF.